The clone carrying this T cell receptor beta chain was seen only a few times. No antigen is known for it. This record belongs to a study of post-analysis software for immune sequencing data. The wider study: Recorded disease courses covered relapsing-remitting, secondary progressive and progressive-relapsing multiple sclerosis. Some patients had no subtype annotation. Study findings and constraints: Among multiple sclerosis patients, normalized Chao1 diversity was significantly below that of controls.

The authors incorporated unique molecular identifiers into the TCR beta cDNA libraries. There were roughly 1 to 11 million T cells, and 510,000 or so cDNA molecules came from them. TCRdb fed the PCR reads into MiXCR, producing one record per CDR3 protein. The data contain about 820,000 distinct CDR3 sequences, about 57% of them singletons. The sequence was collected from a girl between 10 and 17 years old with multiple sclerosis. The sequencing input was blood.

The CDR3 DNA reads TGTGCCAGCAGCCCGATGAGACTAGCGGGGGGGCTCGGTGAGCAGTTCTTC. Residues: CASSPMRLAGGLGEQFF. The chain has TRBV7-6 and TRBJ2-1; TRBD2 agrees at 14 bases. This CDR3 spans 17 amino acids. Germline V gives CDR1 SGHVS, CDR2 FNYEAQ. The ends lost 5 bases at V and 9 bases at J; junction bases unmatched: 12.